Here is one T cell receptor (beta chain) with its context. As yet, its antigen is unknown. These data come from a study of STAT5B mutations in CD4+ large granular lymphocyte leukemia. General study points: CD4-sorted patient repertoires seemed more clonal than healthy CD4+ repertoires.

Only in-frame clones appear in the TCRdb table, and some are missing; sequencing was by immunoSEQ multiplex PCR. The sample has around 30,000 clones, 85% seen once; the top ten hold 4% to 5.5%. Material: CD4+ T cells from blood buffy coats. The TCR comes from a human donor in good health.

The CDR3 nucleotides read TGCGCCAGCAGCCAAGGGGGAGCGACGGGGGGCTACACCTTC. This translates into CASSQGGATGGYTF. This chain connects TRBV4-1 to TRBJ1-2, with D hard to call. CDR3 length: 14 amino acids. V was cut by 1 base and J by 8 bases, with 14 bases left in between. Germline loops: CDR1 MGHRA, CDR2 YSYEKL.